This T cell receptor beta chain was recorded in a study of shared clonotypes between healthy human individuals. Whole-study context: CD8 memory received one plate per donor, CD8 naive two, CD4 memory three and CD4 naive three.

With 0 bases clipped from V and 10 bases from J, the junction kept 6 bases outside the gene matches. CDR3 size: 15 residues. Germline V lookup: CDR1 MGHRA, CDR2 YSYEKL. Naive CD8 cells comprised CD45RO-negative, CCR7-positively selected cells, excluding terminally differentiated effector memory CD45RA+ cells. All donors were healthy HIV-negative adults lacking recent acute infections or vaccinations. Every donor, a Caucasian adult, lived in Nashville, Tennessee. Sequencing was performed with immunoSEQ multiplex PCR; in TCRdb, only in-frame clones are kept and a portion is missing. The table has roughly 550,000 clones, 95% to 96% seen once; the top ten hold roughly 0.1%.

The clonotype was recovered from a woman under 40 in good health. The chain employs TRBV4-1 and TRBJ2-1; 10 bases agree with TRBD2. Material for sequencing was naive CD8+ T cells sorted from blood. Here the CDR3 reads CASSQDPSGSWEQFF. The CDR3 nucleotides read TGCGCCAGCAGCCAAGATCCTAGCGGGAGTTGGGAGCAGTTCTTC.